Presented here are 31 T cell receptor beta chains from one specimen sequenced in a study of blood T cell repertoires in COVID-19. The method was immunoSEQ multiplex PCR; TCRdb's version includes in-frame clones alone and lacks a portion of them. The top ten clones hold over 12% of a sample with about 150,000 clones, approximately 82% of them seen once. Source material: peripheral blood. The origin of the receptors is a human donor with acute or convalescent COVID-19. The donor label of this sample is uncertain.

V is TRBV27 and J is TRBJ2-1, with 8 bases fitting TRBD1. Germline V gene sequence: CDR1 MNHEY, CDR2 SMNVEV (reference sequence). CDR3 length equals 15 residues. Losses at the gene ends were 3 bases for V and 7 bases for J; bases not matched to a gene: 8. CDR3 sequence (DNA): TGTGCCAGCAGTTTCGGCCAGGGGGCGGGAAATGAGCAGTTCTTC. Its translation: CASSFGQGAGNEQFF.

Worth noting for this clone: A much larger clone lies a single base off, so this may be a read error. The CDR3 region is CASSGQGSNQPQHF. In DNA form, the CDR3 reads TGTGCCAGCAGCGGACAGGGGAGCAATCAGCCCCAGCATTTT. V gene TRBV9 combines with J gene TRBJ1-5; TRBD1 matches at 8 bases. The J segment lost 1 base and the V segment lost 3 bases, leaving 0 bases of the junction unmatched. The germline V gene has CDR1 SGDLS and CDR2 YYNGEE. The length of the CDR3 is 14 residues. Full variable domain (rest looked up from reference TRBV9 and TRBJ1-5): DSGVTQTPKHLITATGQRVTLRCSPRSGDLSVYWYQQSLDQGLQFLIQYYNGEERAKGNILERFSAQQFPDLHSELNLSSLELGDSALYFCASSGQGSNQPQHFGDGTRLSIL.

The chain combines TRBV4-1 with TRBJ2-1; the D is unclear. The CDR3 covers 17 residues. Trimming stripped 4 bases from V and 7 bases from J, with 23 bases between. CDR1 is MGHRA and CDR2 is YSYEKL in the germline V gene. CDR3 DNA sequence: TGCGCCAGCAGCCCAGCTACCTTATCCGGGTCGAGGAATGAGCAGTTCTTC. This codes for CASSPATLSGSRNEQFF.

In nucleotides, the CDR3 is TGTGCCAGCAGCTTAAGTAGCGGGAATGCCTACGAGCAGTACTTC. It yields the protein CASSLSSGNAYEQYF. The rearrangement joins TRBV7-2 to TRBJ2-7, with 8 bases that match TRBD2. The CDR3 is 15 amino acids. V lost 2 bases to trimming and J lost 2 bases; unmatched junction nucleotides: 5. CDR1 and CDR2 from the germline V gene are SGHTA and FQGNSA.

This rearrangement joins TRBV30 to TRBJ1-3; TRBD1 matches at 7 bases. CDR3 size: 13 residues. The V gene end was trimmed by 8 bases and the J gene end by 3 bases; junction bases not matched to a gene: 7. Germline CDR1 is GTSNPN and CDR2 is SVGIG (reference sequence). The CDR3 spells CARQGVGGNTIYF. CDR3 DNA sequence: TGTGCCCGCCAGGGGGTGGGTGGAAACACCATATATTTT. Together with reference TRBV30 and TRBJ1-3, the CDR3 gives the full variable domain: SQTIHQWPATLVQPVGSPLSLECTVEGTSNPNLYWYRQAAGRGLQLLFYSVGIGQISSEVPQNLSASRPQDRQFILSSKKLLLSDSGFYLCARQGVGGNTIYFGEGSWLTVV.

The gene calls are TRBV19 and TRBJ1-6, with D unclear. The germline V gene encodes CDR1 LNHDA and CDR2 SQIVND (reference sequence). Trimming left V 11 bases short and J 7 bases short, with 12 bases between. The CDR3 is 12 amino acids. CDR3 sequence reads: CASRNANSPLHF. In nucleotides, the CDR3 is TGTGCCTCTAGAAATGCCAATTCACCCCTCCACTTT.

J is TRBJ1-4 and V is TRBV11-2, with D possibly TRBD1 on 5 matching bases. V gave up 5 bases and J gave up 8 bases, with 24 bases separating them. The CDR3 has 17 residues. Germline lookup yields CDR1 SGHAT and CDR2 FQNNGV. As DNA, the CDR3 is TGTGCCAGCAGCAAAACTTTCAGCGCAGGGATGCGGGAAAAACTGTTTTTT. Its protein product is CASSKTFSAGMREKLFF.

CDR3 sequence (DNA): TGTGCCAGCAGCGCACAACAGGGAACTGAGCAGTTCTTC. Protein: CASSAQQGTEQFF. This sequence joins TRBV9 and TRBJ2-1; TRBD1 is a possible D gene (6 bases). Trimming took off 3 bases at V and 9 bases at J, with 13 bases between the two ends. Germline V gives CDR1 SGDLS, CDR2 YYNGEE. The CDR3 consists of 13 residues.

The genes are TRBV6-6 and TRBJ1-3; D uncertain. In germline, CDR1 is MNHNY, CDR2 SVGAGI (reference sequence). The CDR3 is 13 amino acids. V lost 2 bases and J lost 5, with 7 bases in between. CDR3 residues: CASSYEPRNTIYF. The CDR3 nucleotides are TGTGCCAGCAGTTACGAACCTAGAAACACCATATATTTT.

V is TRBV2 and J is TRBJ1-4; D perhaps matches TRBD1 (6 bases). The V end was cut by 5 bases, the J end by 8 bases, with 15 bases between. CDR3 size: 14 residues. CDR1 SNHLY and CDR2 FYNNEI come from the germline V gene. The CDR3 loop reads CASSNRAPGEKLFF. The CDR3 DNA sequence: TGTGCCAGCAGTAACAGGGCCCCGGGGGAAAAACTGTTTTTT.

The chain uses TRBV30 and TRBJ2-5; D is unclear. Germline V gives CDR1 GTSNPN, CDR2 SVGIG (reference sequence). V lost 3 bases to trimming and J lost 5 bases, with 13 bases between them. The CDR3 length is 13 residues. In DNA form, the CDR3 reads TGTGCCTGGAGCGGGTCGACTCGGGAGACCCAGTACTTC. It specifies CAWSGSTRETQYF.

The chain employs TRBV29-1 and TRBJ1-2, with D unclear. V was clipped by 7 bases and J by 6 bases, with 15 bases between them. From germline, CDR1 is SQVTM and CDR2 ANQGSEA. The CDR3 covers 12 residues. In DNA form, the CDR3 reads TGCAGCGCCGCTTGGGCTACCGATGGCTACACCTTC. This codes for CSAAWATDGYTF.

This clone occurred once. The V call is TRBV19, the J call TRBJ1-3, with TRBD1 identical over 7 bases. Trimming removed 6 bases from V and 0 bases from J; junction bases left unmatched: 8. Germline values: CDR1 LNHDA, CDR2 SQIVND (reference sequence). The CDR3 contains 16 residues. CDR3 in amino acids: CASRGGPGDSGNTIYF. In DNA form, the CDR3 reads TGTGCCAGTAGAGGGGGCCCTGGGGACTCTGGAAACACCATATATTTT.

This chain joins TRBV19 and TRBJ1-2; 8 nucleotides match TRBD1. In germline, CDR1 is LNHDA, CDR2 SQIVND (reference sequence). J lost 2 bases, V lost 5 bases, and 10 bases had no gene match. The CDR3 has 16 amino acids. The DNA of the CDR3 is TGTGCCAGTAGTTCCCCGGGGACAGGTAGAAACTATGGCTACACCTTC. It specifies CASSSPGTGRNYGYTF.

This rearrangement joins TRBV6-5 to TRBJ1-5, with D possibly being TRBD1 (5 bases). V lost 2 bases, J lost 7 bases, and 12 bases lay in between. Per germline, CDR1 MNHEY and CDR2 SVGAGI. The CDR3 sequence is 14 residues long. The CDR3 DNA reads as TGTGCCAGCAGTTACAAGTGGGGGGGACAGCCCCAGCATTTT. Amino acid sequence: CASSYKWGGQPQHF.

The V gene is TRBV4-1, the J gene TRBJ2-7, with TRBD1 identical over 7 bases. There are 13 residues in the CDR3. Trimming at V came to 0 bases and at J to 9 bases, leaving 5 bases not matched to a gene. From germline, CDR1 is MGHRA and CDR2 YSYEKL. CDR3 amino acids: CASSQEQGLGQYF. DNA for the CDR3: TGCGCCAGCAGCCAAGAACAGGGGCTGGGGCAGTACTTC.

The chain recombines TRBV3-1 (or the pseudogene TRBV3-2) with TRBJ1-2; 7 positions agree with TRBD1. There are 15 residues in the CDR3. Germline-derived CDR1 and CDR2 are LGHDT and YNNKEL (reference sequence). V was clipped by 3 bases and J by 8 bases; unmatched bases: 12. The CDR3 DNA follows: TGTGCCAGCAGCCATTTGGACAGGAGTATGGCGGGCTACACCTTC. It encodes CASSHLDRSMAGYTF.

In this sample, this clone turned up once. CDR3 DNA: TGTGCCAGCAGTCCCCAGGGGAACACTGAAGCTTTCTTT. It yields the protein CASSPQGNTEAFF. The chain employs TRBV6-5 and TRBJ1-1; possibly TRBD1 for D (5 bases). Looked up from germline, CDR1 is MNHEY and CDR2 is SVGAGI. Between the trimmed V and J ends, which lost 5 bases and 1 base, there was a span of 8 bases. The length of the CDR3 is 13 residues.

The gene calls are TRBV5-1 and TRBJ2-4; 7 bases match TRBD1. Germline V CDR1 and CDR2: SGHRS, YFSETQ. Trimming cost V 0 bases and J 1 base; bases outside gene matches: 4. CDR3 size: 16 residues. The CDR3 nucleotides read TGCGCCAGCAGCTTGGTGACAGGGAGTGCCAAAAACATTCAGTACTTC. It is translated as CASSLVTGSAKNIQYF.

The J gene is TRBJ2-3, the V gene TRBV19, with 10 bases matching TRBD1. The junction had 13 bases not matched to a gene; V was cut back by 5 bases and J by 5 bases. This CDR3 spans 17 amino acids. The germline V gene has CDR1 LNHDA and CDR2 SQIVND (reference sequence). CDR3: CASSARRQGAGEDTQYF. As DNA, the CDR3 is TGTGCCAGTAGTGCCCGGCGACAGGGGGCTGGGGAAGATACGCAGTATTTT.

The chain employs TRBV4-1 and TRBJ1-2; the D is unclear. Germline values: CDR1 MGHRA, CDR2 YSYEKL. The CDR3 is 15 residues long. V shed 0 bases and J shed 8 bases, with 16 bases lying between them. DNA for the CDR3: TGCGCCAGCAGCCAAGAAAGGCCGGGAGGGAGGGGCTACACCTTC. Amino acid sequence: CASSQERPGGRGYTF.

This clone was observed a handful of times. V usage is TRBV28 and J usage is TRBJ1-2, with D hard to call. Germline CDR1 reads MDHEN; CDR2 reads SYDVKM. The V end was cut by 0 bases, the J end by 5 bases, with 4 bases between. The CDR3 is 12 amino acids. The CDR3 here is CASSLWAYGYTF. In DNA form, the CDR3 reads TGTGCCAGCAGTTTATGGGCTTATGGCTACACCTTC.

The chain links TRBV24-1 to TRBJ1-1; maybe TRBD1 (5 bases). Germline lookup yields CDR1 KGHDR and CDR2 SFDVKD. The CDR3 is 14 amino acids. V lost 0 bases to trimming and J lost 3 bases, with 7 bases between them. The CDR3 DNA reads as TGTGCCACCAGTGATTTGATCAGGGACACTGAAGCTTTCTTT. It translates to CATSDLIRDTEAFF.

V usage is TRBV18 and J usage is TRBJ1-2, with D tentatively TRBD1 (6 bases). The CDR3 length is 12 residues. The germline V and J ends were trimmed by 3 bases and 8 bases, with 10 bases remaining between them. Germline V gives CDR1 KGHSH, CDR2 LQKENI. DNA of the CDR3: TGTGCCAGCTCACCGGACAGTACCGGCTACACCTTC. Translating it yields CASSPDSTGYTF. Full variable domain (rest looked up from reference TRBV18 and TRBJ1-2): NAGVMQNPRHLVRRRGQEARLRCSPMKGHSHVYWYRQLPEEGLKFMVYLQKENIIDESGMPKERFSAEFPKEGPSILRIQQVVRGDSAAYFCASSPDSTGYTFGSGTRLTVV.

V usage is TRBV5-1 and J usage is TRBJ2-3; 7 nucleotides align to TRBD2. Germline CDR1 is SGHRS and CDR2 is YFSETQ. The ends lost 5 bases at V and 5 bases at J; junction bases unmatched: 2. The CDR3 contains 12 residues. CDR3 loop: CASRGGGDTQYF. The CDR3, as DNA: TGCGCCAGCAGAGGCGGGGGAGATACGCAGTATTTT. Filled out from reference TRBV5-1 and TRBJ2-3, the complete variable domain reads KAGVTQTPRYLIKTRGQQVTLSCSPISGHRSVSWYQQTPGQGLQFLFEYFSETQRNKGNFPGRFSGRQFSNSRSEMNVSTLELGDSALYLCASRGGGDTQYFGPGTRLTVL.

The CDR3: CASSVGQGSVARTLSEQFF. For the CDR3, the DNA is TGTGCCAGCAGCGTAGGACAGGGATCGGTAGCGAGGACCCTCAGTGAGCAGTTCTTC. The chain links TRBV9 to TRBJ2-1; TRBD1 matches at 7 bases. CDR3 length: 19 amino acids. Germline trimming cut 0 bases from V and 9 bases from J; bases unmatched to any gene: 21. Germline loops: CDR1 SGDLS, CDR2 YYNGEE.

The CDR3 loop reads CASSWNRGREPQHF. The CDR3 DNA follows: TGTGCCAGCAGCTGGAACAGGGGTAGGGAGCCCCAGCATTTT. This chain connects TRBV5-6 to TRBJ1-5; 7 bases are a match to TRBD1. Germline V lookup: CDR1 SGHDT, CDR2 YYEEEE. With 3 bases clipped from V and 8 bases from J, the junction kept 8 bases outside the gene matches. The CDR3 covers 14 residues.

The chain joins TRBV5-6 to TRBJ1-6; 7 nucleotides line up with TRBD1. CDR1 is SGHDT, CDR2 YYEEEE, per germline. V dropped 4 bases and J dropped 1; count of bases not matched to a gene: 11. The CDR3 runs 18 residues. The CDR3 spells CASSGRTGPRSYNSPLHF. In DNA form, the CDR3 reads TGTGCCAGCAGCGGCCGGACAGGCCCTAGATCCTATAATTCACCCCTCCACTTT.

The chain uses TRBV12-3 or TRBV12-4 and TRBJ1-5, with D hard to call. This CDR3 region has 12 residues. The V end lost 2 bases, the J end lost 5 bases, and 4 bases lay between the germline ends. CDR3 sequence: CASSLSDQPQHF. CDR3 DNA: TGTGCCAGCAGTTTATCGGATCAGCCCCAGCATTTT.

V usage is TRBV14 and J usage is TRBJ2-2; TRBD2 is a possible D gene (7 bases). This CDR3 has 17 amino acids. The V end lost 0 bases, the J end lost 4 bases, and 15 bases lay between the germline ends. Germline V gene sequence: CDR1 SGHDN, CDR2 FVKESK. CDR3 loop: CASSQDLRGPSTGELFF. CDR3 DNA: TGTGCCAGCAGCCAAGATTTGCGGGGGCCGAGCACCGGGGAGCTGTTTTTT.

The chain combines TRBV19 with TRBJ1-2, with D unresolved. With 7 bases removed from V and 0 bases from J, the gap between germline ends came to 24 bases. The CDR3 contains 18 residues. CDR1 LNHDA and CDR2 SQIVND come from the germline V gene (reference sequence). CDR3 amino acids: CASTERVLWGETNYGYTF. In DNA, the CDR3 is TGTGCCAGTACAGAAAGGGTCCTCTGGGGAGAGACTAACTATGGCTACACCTTC.